One and the same sample provided the 22 T cell receptor beta chains below, sequenced in a study of metastatic and nonmetastatic thyroid tumors (dated by TCRdb to about 2020). No patient had received any treatment before thyroid surgery. Library method: PCR. The listed sequencing device is Illumina HiSeq 4000. TCRdb reran the public reads through fastp at Q25 and MiXCR, keeping productive beta chains. The sample includes about 21,000 clones, with around 17% observed a single time. Clones ranked in the top ten supply roughly 20% of the sample. The sample taken for sequencing was blood. The receptors here all came from a male donor with papillary thyroid cancer or a benign thyroid nodule (not recorded which). Some clones in this sample may be carry-over from other donors' samples.

For this clone: The junction differs from germline at one of its ends, possibly a read error. This chain links TRBV3-1 with TRBJ2-7; TRBD1 might be the D (6 bases). The CDR3 sequence is 14 residues long. Germline V gene sequence: CDR1 LGHDT, CDR2 YNNKEL (reference sequence). CDR3 coding DNA: TGTTCCAGCATCCCTCGACAGGATGCCTACGAGCAGTACTTC. This gives the protein CSSIPRQDAYEQYF.

The chain links TRBV6-2 or TRBV6-3 to TRBJ2-3; 7 nucleotides line up with TRBD1. Germline V gene lookup returns CDR1 MNHEY and CDR2 SVGEGT. The CDR3 consists of 18 residues. Here the CDR3 reads CASTPGRDSDPLTDTQYF. The CDR3 region has the DNA TGTGCTAGTACCCCAGGCCGGGACAGCGACCCCCTCACAGATACGCAGTATTTT.

This clone appeared many times. A much larger clone differs by one base, so this may be a read error. The chain has TRBV5-1 and TRBJ1-2, with TRBD1 matching 7 bases. After removal of 4 bases from V and 8 bases from J, the junction contained 11 bases not matched to a gene. Germline V gene lookup returns CDR1 SGHRS and CDR2 YFSETQ. This CDR3 region has 14 residues. CDR3 in DNA: TGCGCCAGCAGCAACGGACAGGCTGGGGCAGGCTACACCTTC. Encoded protein: CASSNGQAGAGYTF.

This clone was observed at least ten times. The chain carries TRBV9 and TRBJ2-5, with D unclear. There are 13 residues in the CDR3. V lost 0 bases and J lost 2, with 5 bases in between. Germline V CDR1 and CDR2: SGDLS, YYNGEE. CDR3 residues: CASSVDLQETQYF. DNA for the CDR3: TGTGCCAGCAGCGTAGACTTACAAGAGACCCAGTACTTC.

The sample holds many counts of this clone. The rearrangement joins TRBV20-1 to TRBJ2-7; D may match TRBD1 or TRBD2 (6 bases each). This CDR3 is 15 amino acids long. Germline CDR1 reads DFQATT; CDR2 reads SNEGSKA (reference sequence). V lost 5 bases and J 6 bases, leaving 23 bases between the germline ends. CDR3 DNA sequence: TGCAGTGCTGATCCCGGGGGCCGGGGATTGGGCGAGCAGTACTTC. Encoded protein: CSADPGGRGLGEQYF.

At least ten counts were recorded for this clone. The chain is built from TRBV7-3 and TRBJ2-2, with a weak D call TRBD1 (5 bases). V was cut by 8 bases and J by 8 bases, with 12 bases left in between. Germline CDR1 and CDR2: SGHTA and FQGTGA. CDR3 length: 12 residues. The CDR3 DNA reads TGTGCCAGCTCAACAGGTCGTGGGGAGCTGTTTTTT. Amino acid sequence: CASSTGRGELFF.

This sequence joins TRBV6-2 or TRBV6-3 and TRBJ2-7; TRBD2 might be the D (5 bases). Germline loops: CDR1 MNHEY, CDR2 SVGEGT. V shed 4 bases and J shed 6 bases, with 10 bases lying between them. There are 12 residues in the CDR3. CDR3 in DNA: TGTGCCAGCAGTTTACGGGGTATCGAGCAGTACTTC. This gives the protein CASSLRGIEQYF.

This clone has ten or more counts. The V gene is TRBV4-2, the J gene TRBJ2-4, with TRBD2 matching 10 bases. This CDR3 has 16 residues. The germline gives CDR1 LGHNA, CDR2 YNFKEQ. Trimming cost V 4 bases and J 0 bases; bases outside gene matches: 3. This CDR3 reads CASSPRTSGAKNIQYF. In nucleotides, the CDR3 is TGTGCCAGCAGCCCGCGGACTAGCGGAGCCAAAAACATTCAGTACTTC.

This clone rates as medium-sized. CDR3 sequence: CASTTGQEAYEQYF. The CDR3 nucleotides are TGTGCCAGCACCACCGGACAGGAGGCCTACGAGCAGTACTTC. The V call is TRBV11-3, the J call TRBJ2-7, with 7 nucleotides matching TRBD1. The V gene's germline CDR1 is SGHNT and CDR2 YENEEA. The V gene end was trimmed by 7 bases and the J gene end by 2 bases; junction bases not matched to a gene: 8. The CDR3 sequence is 14 residues long.

The gene calls are TRBV2 and TRBJ1-1, with TRBD1 matching over 7 bases. Germline V gives CDR1 SNHLY, CDR2 FYNNEI. The V segment lost 6 bases and the J segment 7 bases; nucleotides outside the gene matches: 5. The CDR3 length is 12 residues. In nucleotides, the CDR3 is TGTGCCAGCAGCTTGGGACAGCGTGAAGCTTTCTTT. It translates to CASSLGQREAFF.

Judged by abundance, this clone is medium-sized (0.01 to 0.1%). The genes are TRBV12-3 or TRBV12-4 and TRBJ1-3; no definite D call. The V end was cut by 7 bases, the J end by 7 bases, with 14 bases between. This CDR3 has 13 amino acids. The CDR3: CASTLHSINTIYF. CDR3 sequence (DNA): TGTGCCAGCACCCTGCACTCAATCAACACCATATATTTT.

Ten or more counts support this clone. This chain connects TRBV6-1 to TRBJ2-3; 10 positions match TRBD2. The CDR3 totals 16 residues. CDR1 MNHNS and CDR2 SASEGT come from the germline V gene. V lost 2 bases and J lost 2; bases outside the gene matches: 4. This CDR3 is CASSELAGGLTDTQYF. CDR3 in DNA: TGTGCCAGCAGTGAATTAGCGGGAGGTCTCACAGATACGCAGTATTTT.

This clone was seen only once. The chain has TRBV7-6 and TRBJ1-1; TRBD1 is a possible D gene (6 bases). Deletions cut 1 base from V and 4 bases from J, with 13 bases between. This CDR3 is 15 amino acids long. In germline, CDR1 is SGHVS, CDR2 FNYEAQ. The CDR3: CASSLDTGFGTEAFF. For the CDR3, the DNA is TGTGCCAGCAGCTTAGATACAGGGTTCGGCACTGAAGCTTTCTTT.

Comment on this clone: One junction end disagrees with the germline gene, perhaps due to a read error. The chain links TRBV7-9 to TRBJ2-7; 8 bases agree with TRBD1. Germline CDR1 and CDR2: SEHNR and FQNEAQ (reference sequence). The CDR3 runs to 14 residues. CDR3 nucleotide sequence: TGTGCCATCAGCCCCGGTACAGGGGGTGGCGAGCAGTACTTC. This gives the protein CAISPGTGGGEQYF.

This clone occurred many times. The V call is TRBV2, the J call TRBJ1-2; TRBD1 is a possible D gene (5 bases). This CDR3 is built from 14 residues. The germline CDR1 and CDR2 sequences are SNHLY and FYNNEI. The V and J ends lost 7 bases and 0 bases respectively, with 12 bases between them. CDR3 DNA sequence: TGTGCCAGCATGGGGGTGACCACTAACTATGGCTACACCTTC. This encodes CASMGVTTNYGYTF.

Ten or more counts support this clone. CDR3 sequence: CASSPGQGGTEAFF. The CDR3 nucleotides are TGTGCCAGCAGCCCCGGACAGGGCGGAACTGAAGCTTTCTTT. The chain is built from TRBV7-6 and TRBJ1-1, with 8 bases identical to TRBD1. V was clipped by 5 bases and J by 5 bases; unmatched bases: 7. This CDR3 spans 14 amino acids. Per the germline V gene, CDR1 is SGHVS and CDR2 is FNYEAQ.

In this sample, this clone is medium-sized. The chain is built from TRBV6-1 and TRBJ1-2; 9 bases fit TRBD1. The CDR3 sequence is 16 residues long. After removal of 5 bases from V and 2 bases from J, the junction contained 9 bases not matched to a gene. Germline CDR1 and CDR2: MNHNS and SASEGT. The CDR3 DNA sequence: TGTGCCAGCAGTCCAGTGACCGGGACAGGGAACTATGGCTACACCTTC. This gives the protein CASSPVTGTGNYGYTF.

This clone was counted many times. The chain combines TRBV5-1 with TRBJ2-3, with 14 bases aligning to TRBD2. The V and J ends lost 4 bases and 6 bases, in that order; junction bases with no gene match: 7. In germline, CDR1 is SGHRS, CDR2 YFSETQ. The CDR3 consists of 16 residues. The CDR3 nucleotides read TGCGCCAGCAGCGATGGGACTAGCGGGGGTGGGGATACGCAGTATTTT. This encodes CASSDGTSGGGDTQYF.

Ten or more counts support this clone. V gene TRBV11-3 combines with J gene TRBJ2-1; 9 bases match TRBD2. In germline, CDR1 is SGHNT, CDR2 YENEEA. Trimming removed 5 bases from V and 7 bases from J; junction bases left unmatched: 9. The CDR3 totals 15 residues. In DNA, the CDR3 is TGTGCCAGCAGCGCCATGCGGGGGGGCCAAAATGAGCAGTTCTTC. As protein: CASSAMRGGQNEQFF.

This clone has at least ten counts. This chain uses TRBV9 with TRBJ2-7; D uncertain. The CDR3 consists of 15 residues. Germline-derived CDR1 and CDR2 are SGDLS and YYNGEE. V lost 0 bases and J lost 1, with 11 bases in between. The CDR3 is CASSVGQESSYEQYF. CDR3 DNA: TGTGCCAGCAGCGTAGGGCAGGAGTCTTCCTACGAGCAGTACTTC. The entire variable domain, with the rest obtained from reference TRBV9 and TRBJ2-7, is as follows: DSGVTQTPKHLITATGQRVTLRCSPRSGDLSVYWYQQSLDQGLQFLIQYYNGEERAKGNILERFSAQQFPDLHSELNLSSLELGDSALYFCASSVGQESSYEQYFGPGTRLTVT.

This clone was found a few times. Given a much more abundant clone one base away, this may be a read error. J is TRBJ2-1 and V is TRBV13, with TRBD1 identical over 9 bases. V lost 5 bases, J lost 4 bases, and 21 bases stayed unmatched. In germline, CDR1 is PRHDT, CDR2 FYEKMQ (reference sequence). This CDR3 comprises 20 residues. CDR3 bases: TGTGCCAGCAGCGGGATTCGGACAGGGGTCTTCTTAAGCTCATACAATGAGCAGTTCTTC. Protein: CASSGIRTGVFLSSYNEQFF.

The chain is built from TRBV5-6 and TRBJ1-4; a possible D gene is TRBD1 (5 bases). The CDR3 is 15 residues long. V was shortened by 4 bases and J by 4 bases, with 14 bases between the two germline ends. In germline, CDR1 is SGHDT, CDR2 YYEEEE. The CDR3 reads CASSGYRTFNEKLFF. In nucleotides, the CDR3 is TGTGCCAGCAGCGGATACAGGACTTTTAATGAAAAACTGTTTTTT. Supplemented by reference TRBV5-6 and TRBJ1-4, the full variable domain reads DAGVTQSPTHLIKTRGQQVTLRCSPKSGHDTVSWYQQALGQGPQFIFQYYEEEERQRGNFPDRFSGHQFPNYSSELNVNALLLGDSALYLCASSGYRTFNEKLFFGSGTQLSVL.